Below are 17 T cell receptor beta chains sequenced from a single sample in a study of cytomegalovirus exposure and HLA in healthy donors. In the PCR, 60 Vbeta and 13 Jbeta primers were used. The repertoire was sequenced with immunoSEQ multiplex PCR; TCRdb's copy has only in-frame clones and lacks some. The sample shows 100,000 to 150,000 clones, around 80% of them seen only once. The sequenced material came from PBMCs. The receptors come from a man in his fifties in good health and CMV-seronegative.

The gene calls are TRBV7-9 and TRBJ1-1; 8 nucleotides line up with TRBD1. This CDR3 has 13 amino acids. Germline-derived CDR1 and CDR2 are SEHNR and FQNEAQ (reference sequence). Trimming removed 5 bases from V and 8 bases from J; junction bases left unmatched: 7. The CDR3 is CASSPRQGIEAFF. The CDR3 nucleotides are TGTGCCAGCAGCCCCAGACAGGGGATCGAAGCTTTCTTT.

CDR3 in DNA: TGTGCCAGCAGCGAGGACAGGTACACTGAAGCTTTCTTT. Encoded protein: CASSEDRYTEAFF. The chain links TRBV5-4 to TRBJ1-1; 7 nucleotides match TRBD1. The CDR3 length is 13 residues. After removal of 4 bases from V and 3 bases from J, the junction contained 3 bases not matched to a gene. From germline, CDR1 is SGHNT and CDR2 YYREEE (reference sequence).

The chain has TRBV6-1 and TRBJ2-5; 11 bases fit TRBD2. CDR3 size: 15 residues. Losses at the gene ends were 7 bases for V and 1 base for J; bases not matched to a gene: 5. The germline CDR1 and CDR2 sequences are MNHNS and SASEGT. The CDR3 region is CASTRSGGAQETQYF. DNA of the CDR3: TGTGCCAGCACCCGTAGCGGGGGGGCCCAAGAGACCCAGTACTTC.

The chain uses TRBV28 and TRBJ1-4; D not resolved. Trimming stripped 7 bases from V and 5 bases from J, with 17 bases between. CDR3 length: 15 residues. Germline-derived CDR1 and CDR2 are MDHEN and SYDVKM. CDR3 sequence: CASKLPLQTNEKLFF. CDR3 nucleotides: TGTGCCAGCAAATTACCCCTACAGACGAATGAAAAACTGTTTTTT.

The chain links TRBV7-7 to TRBJ2-5; D may be TRBD2 (5 bases). V was trimmed by 8 bases and J by 5 bases, leaving 18 bases between them. This CDR3 is built from 14 residues. Germline lookup yields CDR1 SSHAT and CDR2 FNYEAQ (reference sequence). CDR3 sequence: CASAPNSGKETQYF. Written as DNA, the CDR3 is TGTGCCAGCGCGCCTAACTCGGGGAAGGAGACCCAGTACTTC.

The V call is TRBV25-1, the J call TRBJ2-2, with a possible D match to TRBD1 (6 bases). From germline, CDR1 is MGHDK and CDR2 SYGVNS. The CDR3 extends over 13 amino acids. Between the trimmed V and J ends, which lost 6 bases and 5 bases, there was a span of 10 bases. The CDR3 sequence is CASRSQGTGELFF. For the CDR3, the DNA is TGTGCCAGCAGATCCCAGGGGACCGGGGAGCTGTTTTTT.

The chain links TRBV6-5 to TRBJ2-3; 7 positions match TRBD1. CDR1 and CDR2 (germline): MNHEY, SVGAGI. This CDR3 has 15 residues. J gave up 3 bases and V 8 bases, and 11 bases lay outside the gene matches. The CDR3 bases are TGTGCCAGCCATAGGGGACAGTGGGGGACAGATACGCAGTATTTT. This codes for CASHRGQWGTDTQYF.

This clone came up once. This chain joins TRBV7-7 and TRBJ2-5; D remains unclear. The CDR3 sequence is 13 residues long. The ends were cut back, 1 base at V and 3 bases at J, with 6 bases in the middle. Germline lookup yields CDR1 SSHAT and CDR2 FNYEAQ (reference sequence). For the CDR3, the DNA is TGTGCCAGCAGCTTAGATTCGGAAGAGACCCAGTACTTC. This sequence encodes CASSLDSEETQYF. Variable domain in full (rest from reference TRBV7-7 and TRBJ2-5): GAGVSQSPRYKVTKRGQDVTLRCDPISSHATLYWYQQALGQGPEFLTYFNYEAQPDKSGLPSDRFSAERPEGSISTLTIQRTEQRDSAMYRCASSLDSEETQYFGPGTRLLVL.

This clone was detected once. The J gene is TRBJ1-6, the V gene TRBV9, with a possible D match to TRBD1 (6 bases). Trimming took 4 bases from V and 7 from J, leaving 15 bases between them. The CDR3 has 15 amino acids. The germline CDR1 and CDR2 sequences are SGDLS and YYNGEE. CDR3: CASSPAGTKNSPLHF. CDR3 in DNA: TGTGCCAGCAGCCCCGCCGGGACAAAAAATTCACCCCTCCACTTT.

The V and J genes are TRBV9 and TRBJ2-2; D call uncertain. The CDR3 loop spans 13 amino acids. Germline CDR1 and CDR2: SGDLS and YYNGEE. Trimming took 0 bases from V and 7 from J, leaving 7 bases between them. The CDR3 DNA is TGTGCCAGCAGCGTAGGTAGCTACGGGGAGCTGTTTTTT. It specifies CASSVGSYGELFF.

This clone appeared once. V usage is TRBV5-1 and J usage is TRBJ1-3, with D uncertain. Per germline, CDR1 SGHRS and CDR2 YFSETQ. There are 15 residues in the CDR3. With 4 bases removed from V and 0 bases from J, the gap between germline ends came to 11 bases. CDR3 in amino acids: CASSENLGSGNTIYF. In DNA form, the CDR3 reads TGCGCCAGCAGCGAAAATCTCGGCTCTGGAAACACCATATATTTT.

The rearrangement joins TRBV10-3 to TRBJ2-7; TRBD1 agrees at 11 bases. The CDR3 covers 13 residues. Losses at the gene ends were 10 bases for V and 2 bases for J; bases not matched to a gene: 4. The germline V gene encodes CDR1 ENHRY and CDR2 SYGVKD. The CDR3 is CASSGQGAYEQYF. The CDR3 nucleotides are TGTGCCAGTTCGGGACAGGGGGCCTACGAGCAGTACTTC.

The chain has TRBV19 and TRBJ1-4; maybe TRBD1 (6 bases). The V end was cut by 5 bases, the J end by 3 bases, with 13 bases between. The CDR3 runs to 15 residues. Germline V gives CDR1 LNHDA, CDR2 SQIVND (reference sequence). The CDR3: CASSPTGSPNEKLFF. The CDR3 DNA is TGTGCCAGTAGTCCAACAGGGTCTCCTAATGAAAAACTGTTTTTT. The full variable domain, with the rest looked up from reference TRBV19 and TRBJ1-4, is DGGITQSPKYLFRKEGQNVTLSCEQNLNHDAMYWYRQDPGQGLRLIYYSQIVNDFQKGDIAEGYSVSREKKESFPLTVTSAQKNPTAFYLCASSPTGSPNEKLFFGSGTQLSVL.

The chain recombines TRBV27 with TRBJ1-5, with 7 bases lining up with TRBD1. CDR1 and CDR2 (germline): MNHEY, SMNVEV (reference sequence). V lost 9 bases to trimming and J lost 0 bases; unmatched junction nucleotides: 11. The CDR3 covers 16 residues. The CDR3 loop reads CASFTGVGYSNQPQHF. CDR3 sequence (DNA): TGTGCCAGTTTCACAGGGGTAGGATATAGCAATCAGCCCCAGCATTTT.

The J gene is TRBJ2-7, the V gene TRBV30; D unclear. Germline CDR1 GTSNPN, CDR2 SVGIG (reference sequence). The V end lost 0 bases, the J end lost 6 bases, and 15 bases lay between the germline ends. CDR3 length: 14 amino acids. In DNA, the CDR3 is TGTGCCTGGAGTGTAAGAAGAGGTCGGTTCGAGCAGTACTTC. It translates to CAWSVRRGRFEQYF.

The table lists this clone with a count of one. J is TRBJ2-5 and V is TRBV11-3; 9 bases align to TRBD2. Germline V gene lookup returns CDR1 SGHNT and CDR2 YENEEA. The CDR3 has 20 residues. Trimming at V came to 3 bases and at J to 0 bases, leaving 17 bases not matched to a gene. The chain's CDR3 is CASSFANVEREARDQETQYF. For the CDR3, the DNA is TGTGCCAGCAGCTTTGCCAATGTTGAGCGGGAGGCCCGTGACCAAGAGACCCAGTACTTC.

This clone was observed a single time. An end of the junction does not agree with germline; a read error may underlie this. The sample contains more than one DNA sequence encoding this CDR3. This chain links TRBV28 with TRBJ1-1, with D possibly being TRBD1 (5 bases). The CDR3 covers 15 residues. The V gene's germline CDR1 is MDHEN and CDR2 SYDVKM. The CDR3 protein is CASIPSRGVGTEAFF. CDR3 nucleotide sequence: TGTGCCAGCATCCCATCCCGGGGGGTCGGAACTGAGGCTTTCTTT.